These T cell receptor beta chains were read from a single sample in a study of shared clonotypes between healthy human individuals. Only in-frame clones appear in the TCRdb table, and some are missing; sequencing was by immunoSEQ multiplex PCR. The table lists 950,000 to 1,100,000 clones, about 76% of them singletons. Sequencing used memory CD4+ T cells sorted from blood. The source of these receptors is a man younger than 35 in good health. Both conserved end residues are part of each CDR3. D genes are given only for firm matches. A clone size is listed for some rows: how often the clone was seen (once, few, many), or a class if it is expanded.

j_call clone_size d_call v_call cdr3_aa cdr3_nt
TRBJ1-6 once TRBD1 TRBV6-6 CASRPMTTGEGSPLHF TGTGCCAGCAGACCTATGACGACAGGGGAAGGATCACCCCTCCACTTT
TRBJ1-2 NA NA TRBV5-1 CASSFGDSYGYTF TGCGCCAGCAGCTTCGGCGACAGCTATGGCTACACCTTC
TRBJ1-4 NA TRBD1 TRBV7-8 CASTPWGTVNEKLFF TGTGCCAGCACCCCATGGGGGACAGTTAATGAAAAACTGTTTTTT
TRBJ2-7 NA NA TRBV7-9 CASSLMGTSSYEQYF TGTGCCAGCAGCTTGATGGGGACATCCTCCTACGAGCAGTACTTC
TRBJ1-1 NA NA TRBV20-1 CSAEQNTEAFF TGCAGTGCCGAACAGAACACTGAAGCTTTCTTT
TRBJ2-7 NA TRBD2 TRBV18 CASSPGTSGTYEQYF TGTGCCAGCTCACCCGGGACTAGCGGGACCTACGAGCAGTACTTC
TRBJ2-2 NA NA TRBV19 CASGPNGYLNTGELFF TGTGCCAGTGGTCCGAATGGATACCTCAACACCGGGGAGCTGTTTTTT
TRBJ2-3 NA NA TRBV5-6 CASSLVADTDTQYF TGTGCCAGCAGCTTGGTTGCGGACACAGATACGCAGTATTTT
TRBJ1-5 NA NA TRBV27 CASSPMDMRLNQPQHF TGTGCCAGCAGTCCCATGGACATGCGCCTAAATCAGCCCCAGCATTTT
TRBJ2-7 few NA TRBV5-6 CASSRRQLIPYEQYF TGTGCCAGCAGCAGAAGACAGTTAATTCCCTACGAGCAGTACTTC
TRBJ2-1 NA NA TRBV29-1 CSVAYDTGAFKFF TGCAGCGTCGCGTATGACACCGGGGCCTTTAAGTTCTTC
TRBJ2-2 once NA TRBV2 CASSERRIGGTNTGELFF TGTGCCAGCAGTGAACGCCGGATCGGGGGAACGAACACCGGGGAGCTGTTTTTT
TRBJ1-4 once NA TRBV7-9 CASSSQGNNEKLFF TGTGCCAGCAGCTCGCAGGGAAATAATGAAAAACTGTTTTTT
TRBJ2-7 NA NA TRBV27 CASSLYGLGEQYF TGTGCCAGCAGTTTATACGGGTTGGGCGAGCAGTACTTC
TRBJ2-3 NA NA TRBV19 CASSRDTDTQYF TGTGCCAGTAGTAGAGACACAGATACGCAGTATTTT
TRBJ2-5 NA TRBD1 TRBV4-1 CASSPGTGYLETQYF TGCGCCAGCAGCCCTGGGACAGGCTACCTGGAGACCCAGTACTTC
TRBJ1-1 NA NA TRBV2 CASRGVGSNTEAFF TGTGCCAGCAGGGGGGTGGGTTCGAACACTGAAGCTTTCTTT
TRBJ2-7 NA NA TRBV28 CASSLRGSYEQYF TGTGCCAGCAGTTTAAGGGGTTCCTACGAGCAGTACTTC
TRBJ2-2 NA TRBD1 TRBV5-5 CASSSTIGTGAGELFF TGTGCCAGCAGCTCGACCATAGGGACAGGGGCCGGGGAGCTGTTTTTT
TRBJ1-6 NA TRBD1 TRBV19 CASESGQYNSPLHF TGTGCCAGTGAGTCGGGACAGTATAATTCACCCCTCCACTTT
TRBJ2-7 many NA TRBV6-1 CASSAGVRSYEQYF TGTGCCAGCAGTGCGGGGGTTAGGTCCTACGAGCAGTACTTC
TRBJ1-2 NA TRBD1 TRBV9 CASSVSQGADGYTF TGTGCCAGCAGCGTAAGCCAGGGGGCGGATGGCTACACCTTC
TRBJ1-4 NA NA TRBV27 CASSYLTVGTGKLFF TGTGCCAGCAGTTATTTGACAGTGGGTACAGGAAAACTGTTTTTT
TRBJ1-5 NA NA TRBV7-2 CASSPQVVQPQHF TGTGCCAGCAGCCCCCAGGTAGTCCAGCCCCAGCATTTT
TRBJ1-1 NA NA TRBV5-1 CASSLDPGTGTEAFF TGCGCCAGCAGCTTGGATCCGGGGACGGGCACTGAAGCTTTCTTT
TRBJ1-5 NA NA TRBV19 CASSIDLRNQPQHF TGTGCCAGTAGTATAGATCTAAGGAATCAGCCCCAGCATTTT
TRBJ2-7 few NA TRBV19 CASSDGDTLHQYF TGTGCCAGTAGTGACGGGGACACACTCCACCAGTACTTC
TRBJ2-7 many NA TRBV18 CASSMGYEQYF TGTGCCAGCTCAATGGGTTACGAGCAGTACTTC
TRBJ2-5 NA NA TRBV18 CASSLRDLQETQYF TGTGCCAGCTCACTACGGGACTTACAAGAGACCCAGTACTTC
TRBJ2-2 NA NA TRBV6-5 CASNTERGPGELFF TGTGCCAGCAACACCGAACGGGGGCCCGGGGAGCTGTTTTTT
TRBJ1-4 NA TRBD1 TRBV7-9 CASSLGDRGSSEKLFF TGTGCCAGCAGCTTAGGTGACAGGGGATCAAGTGAAAAACTGTTTTTT
TRBJ2-5 once TRBD2 TRBV18 CASSPGTGRAETQYF TGTGCCAGCTCACCAGGCACCGGGAGGGCGGAGACCCAGTACTTC
TRBJ1-6 NA NA TRBV11-2 CASSLGEVNSPLHF TGTGCCAGCAGCTTGGGGGAGGTTAATTCACCCCTCCACTTT
TRBJ2-7 NA NA TRBV6-1 CASSEARGTEQYF TGTGCCAGCAGTGAAGCGCGAGGAACCGAGCAGTACTTC
TRBJ2-7 NA TRBD2 TRBV13 CASSLNVGRAGEQYF TGTGCCAGCAGCTTAAATGTCGGGAGGGCCGGTGAGCAGTACTTC
TRBJ2-2 few NA TRBV7-7 CASSLTKNTGELFF TGTGCTAGCAGCTTAACCAAGAACACCGGGGAGCTGTTTTTT
TRBJ2-3 NA NA TRBV5-4 CASSFLNKRDTQYF TGTGCCAGCAGCTTTCTGAATAAAAGGGATACGCAGTATTTT
TRBJ2-1 NA TRBD1 TRBV28 CASSLRTGVYNEQFF TGTGCCAGCAGTTTAAGGACAGGGGTCTACAATGAGCAGTTCTTC
TRBJ1-2 NA NA TRBV11-2 CASSSIIETNYGYTF TGTGCCAGCAGCTCCATAATCGAGACTAACTATGGCTACACCTTC
TRBJ2-3 NA NA TRBV19 CASSIGVERDTQYF TGTGCCAGTAGTATAGGTGTGGAGAGAGATACGCAGTATTTT
TRBJ2-1 NA NA TRBV2 CASSDYPVQFF TGTGCCAGCAGTGACTATCCCGTTCAGTTCTTC
TRBJ2-1 NA NA TRBV19 CATNSLSSYNEQFF TGTGCCACCAACAGCCTTTCTTCCTACAATGAGCAGTTCTTC
TRBJ2-3 NA NA TRBV7-9 CASSLSEIASTDTQYF TGTGCCAGCAGCTTATCCGAAATTGCTAGCACAGATACGCAGTATTTT
TRBJ2-7 NA NA TRBV28 CASKRDGTYEQYF TGTGCCAGCAAACGGGACGGTACCTACGAGCAGTACTTC
TRBJ1-5 NA NA TRBV11-2 CASSLEGTGNQPQHF TGTGCCAGCAGCTTAGAGGGGACTGGCAATCAGCCCCAGCATTTT
TRBJ1-1 NA TRBD1 TRBV2 CASRKGDRSNTEAFF TGTGCCAGCAGAAAAGGGGACAGATCGAACACTGAAGCTTTCTTT
TRBJ2-5 NA NA TRBV27 CASSSAGGTQYF TGTGCCAGCAGCTCGGCTGGGGGGACCCAGTACTTC
TRBJ2-1 many NA TRBV9 CASSVRVGLGGDEQFF TGTGCCAGCAGCGTGCGAGTCGGACTAGGGGGCGATGAGCAGTTCTTC
TRBJ2-2 NA NA TRBV19 CASSIDAGGMRANTGELFF TGTGCCAGTAGTATAGACGCTGGCGGAATGAGGGCCAACACCGGGGAGCTGTTTTTT
TRBJ1-6 NA NA TRBV5-6 CASSLGQGYNSPLHF TGTGCCAGCAGCTTGGGTCAGGGCTATAATTCACCCCTCCACTTT
TRBJ1-1 once NA TRBV10-2 CASTLDRLDTEAFF TGCGCCAGCACTTTGGACCGACTCGACACTGAAGCTTTCTTT
TRBJ2-7 many TRBD2 TRBV27 CASSQRHGRYEQYF TGTGCCAGCAGTCAACGACACGGGAGGTACGAGCAGTACTTC
TRBJ2-2 NA NA TRBV27 CASTSTGELFF TGTGCCAGCACGTCAACCGGGGAGCTGTTTTTT
TRBJ2-6 NA NA TRBV5-6 CASTRGWGVSGANVLTF TGTGCCAGCACCCGGGGGTGGGGTGTTTCTGGGGCCAACGTCCTGACTTTC